The clone carrying this TCR beta chain occurred a few times. Antigen: not known. The sample is drawn from a study of T-cell memory formation after mild COVID-19. TCRdb used MiXCR to reprocess the 5' RACE reads, holding one entry per CDR3 protein. Of under 150,000 distinct CDR3 sequences in the sample, roughly 15% are singletons; the top ten hold about 15%. CDR3 size: 13 residues. Germline-derived CDR1 and CDR2 are SGHVS and FQNEAQ. Trimming removed 7 bases from V and 9 bases from J; junction bases left unmatched: 9. Whole-study results and caveats: The study found contracting CD4+ clones mainly in CM and EM and contracting CD8+ clones in EMRA. Second-wave clones reaching peak frequency on day 37 lacked confirmed SARS-CoV-2 specificity. CD4/CD8 balance characterized clones contracting day 15 to 85, and CD4+ skew characterized later expanders.

V and J are TRBV7-8 and TRBJ2-1; 7 nucleotides match TRBD2. This TCR derives from an adult woman who had mild COVID-19 (a few samples of this study predate the infection). Cell type and time point are not known. Sample: PBMCs or a T cell subset sorted from them (not recorded which). The CDR3 region has the DNA TGTGCCAGCAATAGGAATGGCGGGAGTGAGCAGTTCTTC. It yields the protein CASNRNGGSEQFF.